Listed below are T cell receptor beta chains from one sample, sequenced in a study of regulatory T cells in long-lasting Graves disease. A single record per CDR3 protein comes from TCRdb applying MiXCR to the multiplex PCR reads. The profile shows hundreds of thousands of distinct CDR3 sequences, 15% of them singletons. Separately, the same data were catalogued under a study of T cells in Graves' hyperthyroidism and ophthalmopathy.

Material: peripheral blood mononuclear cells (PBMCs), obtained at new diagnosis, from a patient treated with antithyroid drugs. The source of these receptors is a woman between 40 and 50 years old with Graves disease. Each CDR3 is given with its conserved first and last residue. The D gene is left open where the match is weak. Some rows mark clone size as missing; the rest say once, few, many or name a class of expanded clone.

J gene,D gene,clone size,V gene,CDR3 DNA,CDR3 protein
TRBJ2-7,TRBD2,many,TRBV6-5,TGTGCCAGCAGTTACTCGGTCAGCGGGAGTTCCCACGAGCAGTACTTC,CASSYSVSGSSHEQYF
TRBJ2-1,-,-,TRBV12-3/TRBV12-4,TGTGCCAGCAGTCGTCGCCGGGATCTTGATGAGCAGTTCTTC,CASSRRRDLDEQFF
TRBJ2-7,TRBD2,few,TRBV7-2,TGTGCCAGCACCCGACTAGCGTTGAGCTCCTACGAGCAGTACTTC,CASTRLALSSYEQYF
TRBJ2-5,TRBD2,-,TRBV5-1,TGCGCCAGCAGCTTGGAGGGACTAGCGCAAGAGACCCAGTACTTC,CASSLEGLAQETQYF
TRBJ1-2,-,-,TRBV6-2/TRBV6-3,TGTGCCAGCAGTTACAGAGCGTCCTCTAACTATGGCTACACCTTC,CASSYRASSNYGYTF
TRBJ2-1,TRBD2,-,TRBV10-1,TGCGCCAGCAGTGAGTCTGGGACTAGCTACAATGAGCAGTTCTTC,CASSESGTSYNEQFF
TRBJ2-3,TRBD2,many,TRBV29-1,TGCAGCGTTGGGGTAGCGGGACCCACAGATACGCAGTATTTT,CSVGVAGPTDTQYF
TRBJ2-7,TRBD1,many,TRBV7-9,TGTGCCAGCAGCCAGGGGGCTTACGAGCAGTACTTC,CASSQGAYEQYF
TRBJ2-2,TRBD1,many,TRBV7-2,TGTGCCAGCAGCCTGCTCGGACAGGTGCCCGGGGAGCTGTTTTTT,CASSLLGQVPGELFF
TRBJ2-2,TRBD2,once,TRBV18,TGTGCCAGCTCCCCCGGAGCGGGATGGGACACCGGGGAGCTGTTTTTT,CASSPGAGWDTGELFF